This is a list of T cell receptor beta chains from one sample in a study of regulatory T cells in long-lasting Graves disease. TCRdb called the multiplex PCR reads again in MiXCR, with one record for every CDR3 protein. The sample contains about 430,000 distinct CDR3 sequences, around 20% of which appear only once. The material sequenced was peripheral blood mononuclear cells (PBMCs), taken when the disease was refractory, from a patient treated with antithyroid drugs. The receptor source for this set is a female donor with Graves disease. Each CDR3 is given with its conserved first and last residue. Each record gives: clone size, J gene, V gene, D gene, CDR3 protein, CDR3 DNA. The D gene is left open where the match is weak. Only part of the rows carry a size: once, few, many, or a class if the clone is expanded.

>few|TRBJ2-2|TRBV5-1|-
CASSLTENGELFF
TGCGCCAGCAGCCTGACAGAGAACGGGGAGCTGTTTTTT
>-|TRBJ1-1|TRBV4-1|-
CASSHPTGNTEAFF
TGCGCCAGCAGCCACCCAACGGGGAACACTGAAGCTTTCTTT
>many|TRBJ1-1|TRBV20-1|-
CSAEVLNTEAFF
TGCAGTGCGGAGGTATTGAACACTGAAGCTTTCTTT
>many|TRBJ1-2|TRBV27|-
CASSLGARGYGYTF
TGTGCCAGCAGTCTAGGGGCGCGGGGCTATGGCTACACCTTC
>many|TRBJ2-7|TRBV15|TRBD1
CATSRQDRGLDEQYF
TGTGCCACCAGCAGACAAGACAGGGGGCTCGACGAGCAGTACTTC
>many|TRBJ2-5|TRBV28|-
CAFPAQPSSQETQYF
TGTGCCTTTCCCGCCCAGCCAAGCAGCCAAGAGACCCAGTACTTC
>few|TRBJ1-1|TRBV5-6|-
CASSAAGITEAFF
TGTGCCAGCAGCGCTGCGGGGATCACTGAAGCTTTCTTT
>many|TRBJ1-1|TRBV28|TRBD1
CATLGQGITEAFF
TGTGCCACCCTGGGACAGGGGATCACTGAAGCTTTCTTT
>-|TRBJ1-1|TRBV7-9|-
CASSSPGAPEAFF
TGTGCCAGCAGCTCCCCCGGGGCCCCTGAAGCTTTCTTT
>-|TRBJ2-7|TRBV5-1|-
CASSSEQFLYEQYF
TGCGCCAGCAGCTCGGAACAGTTCCTTTACGAGCAGTACTTC
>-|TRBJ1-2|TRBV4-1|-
CASSPDPGGYTF
TGCGCCAGCAGCCCCGATCCCGGTGGCTACACCTTC
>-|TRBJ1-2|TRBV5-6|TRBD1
CASSFDRAGSLGYTF
TGTGCCAGCAGCTTCGACAGGGCCGGGTCGCTTGGCTACACCTTC
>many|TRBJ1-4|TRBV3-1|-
CASSHWGEKDEKLFF
TGTGCCAGCAGCCATTGGGGGGAGAAGGATGAAAAACTGTTTTTT
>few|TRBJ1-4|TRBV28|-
CASSAPGATNEKLFF
TGTGCCAGCAGTGCCCCAGGGGCAACTAATGAAAAACTGTTTTTT
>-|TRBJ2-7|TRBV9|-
CASSVYAGSYEQYF
TGTGCCAGCAGCGTTTATGCAGGCTCCTACGAGCAGTACTTC
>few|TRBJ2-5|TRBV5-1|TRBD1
CASSLSGGREETQYF
TGCGCCAGCAGCTTGTCAGGGGGCCGGGAAGAGACCCAGTACTTC
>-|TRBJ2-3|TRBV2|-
CASKIGTPRTDTQYF
TGTGCCAGCAAGATAGGGACACCTCGCACAGATACGCAGTATTTT
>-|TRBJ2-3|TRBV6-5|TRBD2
CASSYAGGGTDTQYF
TGTGCCAGCAGTTACGCGGGAGGCGGCACAGATACGCAGTATTTT
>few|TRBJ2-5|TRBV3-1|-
CASSQIPLGDLWGAETQYF
TGTGCCAGCAGCCAAATCCCCCTAGGGGACCTATGGGGGGCGGAGACCCAGTACTTC
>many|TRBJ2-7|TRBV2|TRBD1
CASSNRGDRILITYEQYF
TGTGCCAGCAGTAACCGAGGGGACAGGATTCTTATTACCTACGAGCAGTACTTC
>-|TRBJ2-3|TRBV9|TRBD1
CASSPGTGYTDTQYF
TGTGCCAGCAGCCCAGGGACAGGGTACACAGATACGCAGTATTTT
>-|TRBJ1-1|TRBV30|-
CAWSLGIVGENTEAFF
TGTGCCTGGAGTTTGGGGATCGTCGGGGAGAACACTGAAGCTTTCTTT
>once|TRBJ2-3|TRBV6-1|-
CASRSGKGADTQYF
TGTGCCAGCAGAAGTGGGAAGGGGGCAGATACGCAGTATTTT
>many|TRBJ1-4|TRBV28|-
CASSSRDHEKLFF
TGTGCCAGCAGTTCCCGGGACCATGAAAAACTGTTTTTT
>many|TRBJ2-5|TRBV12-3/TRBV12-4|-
CASSARGFGETQYF
TGTGCCAGCAGTGCCAGGGGCTTCGGGGAGACCCAGTACTTC
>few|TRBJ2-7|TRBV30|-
CAWSVLTVNEQYF
TGTGCCTGGAGTGTACTTACAGTCAACGAGCAGTACTTC
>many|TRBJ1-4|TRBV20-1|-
CSATQRVREKLFF
TGCAGTGCAACACAGAGGGTGCGGGAAAAACTGTTTTTT
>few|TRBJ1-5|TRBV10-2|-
CASTNSGTTGPQHF
TGCGCCAGCACCAACTCCGGGACAACCGGGCCCCAGCATTTT
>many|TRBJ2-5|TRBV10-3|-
CAIAPTRGIETQYF
TGTGCCATAGCCCCCACGAGGGGGATCGAGACCCAGTACTTC
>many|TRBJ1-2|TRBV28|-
CASSLRGTYGYTF
TGTGCCAGCAGCCTGAGGGGGACTTATGGCTACACCTTC
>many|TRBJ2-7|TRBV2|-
CASRKEGGWAYEQYF
TGTGCCAGCAGAAAGGAGGGCGGGTGGGCCTACGAGCAGTACTTC
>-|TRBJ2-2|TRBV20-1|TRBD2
CSAKSSGSYTGELFF
TGCAGTGCTAAATCTAGCGGATCATACACCGGGGAGCTGTTTTTT
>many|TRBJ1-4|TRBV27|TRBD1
CASSPGQGDEKLFF
TGTGCCAGCAGTCCCGGACAGGGTGACGAAAAACTGTTTTTT
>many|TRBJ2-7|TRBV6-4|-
CASSYGRGYEQYF
TGTGCCAGCAGTTATGGCAGGGGATACGAGCAGTACTTC
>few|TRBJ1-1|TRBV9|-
CASSVASGQAEAFF
TGTGCCAGCAGCGTAGCTTCGGGGCAGGCCGAAGCTTTCTTT
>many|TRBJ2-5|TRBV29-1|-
CSVDPGQETQYF
TGCAGCGTTGACCCAGGGCAAGAGACCCAGTACTTC
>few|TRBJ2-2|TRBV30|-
CAWSADGELFF
TGTGCCTGGAGTGCCGACGGGGAGCTGTTTTTT
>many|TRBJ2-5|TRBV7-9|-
CASSPPTRAGQETQYF
TGTGCCAGCAGCCCGCCGACTAGGGCGGGCCAAGAGACCCAGTACTTC
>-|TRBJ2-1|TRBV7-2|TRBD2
CASSPTSGKGNEQFF
TGTGCCAGCAGCCCGACTAGCGGGAAGGGCAATGAGCAGTTCTTC
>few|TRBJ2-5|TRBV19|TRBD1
CASSPGTGGGTQYF
TGTGCCAGTAGCCCCGGGACAGGGGGAGGGACCCAGTACTTC
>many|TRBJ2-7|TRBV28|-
CASSLWRLDGSSYEQYF
TGTGCCAGCAGTTTATGGAGACTGGACGGAAGCTCCTACGAGCAGTACTTC
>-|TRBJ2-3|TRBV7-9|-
CASSLMGLRERWADTQYF
TGTGCCAGCAGCTTAATGGGGCTACGGGAGCGGTGGGCAGATACGCAGTATTTT
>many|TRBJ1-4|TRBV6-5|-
CASSYSGRDNEKLFF
TGTGCCAGCAGTTATTCTGGCAGGGATAATGAAAAACTGTTTTTT
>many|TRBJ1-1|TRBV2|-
CASSEGPGANTEAFF
TGTGCCAGCAGTGAAGGTCCAGGGGCTAACACTGAAGCTTTCTTT
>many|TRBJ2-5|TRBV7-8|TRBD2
CASSFPGLASETQYF
TGTGCCAGCAGCTTTCCGGGACTAGCGTCGGAGACCCAGTACTTC
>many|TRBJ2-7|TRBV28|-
CASSFPTGRSAAGEQYF
TGTGCCAGCAGTTTCCCAACGGGCCGAAGTGCGGCCGGGGAGCAGTACTTC
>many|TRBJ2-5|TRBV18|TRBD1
CASSPQGAQETQYF
TGTGCCAGCTCACCACAGGGGGCCCAAGAGACCCAGTACTTC
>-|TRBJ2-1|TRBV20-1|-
CSPLAIYNEQFF
TGCAGTCCCCTAGCGATCTACAATGAGCAGTTCTTC
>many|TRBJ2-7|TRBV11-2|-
CASSLIVHEQYF
TGTGCCAGCAGCTTAATAGTACACGAGCAGTACTTC
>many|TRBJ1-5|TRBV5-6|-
CASSRGPNQPQHF
TGTGCCAGCAGCCGCGGCCCGAATCAGCCCCAGCATTTT
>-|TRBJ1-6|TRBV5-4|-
CASSSGSPSYNSPLHF
TGTGCCAGCAGCTCAGGCTCGCCCTCCTATAATTCACCCCTCCACTTT
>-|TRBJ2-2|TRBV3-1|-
CASSQDLGRTGELFF
TGTGCCAGCAGCCAAGATCTCGGCAGAACCGGGGAGCTGTTTTTT
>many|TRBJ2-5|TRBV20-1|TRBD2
CSAGLAGGPKTQYF
TGCAGTGCTGGTCTAGCGGGAGGGCCAAAGACCCAGTACTTC
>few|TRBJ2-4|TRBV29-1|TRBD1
CSVGTGRNIQYF
TGCAGCGTTGGGACAGGGAGGAACATTCAGTACTTC
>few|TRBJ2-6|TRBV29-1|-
CSVRVPGSGANVLTF
TGCAGCGTTCGAGTCCCGGGATCTGGGGCCAACGTCCTGACTTTC
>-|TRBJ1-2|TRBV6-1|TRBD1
CASGPQQGQRGYGYTF
TGTGCCAGCGGACCACAACAGGGGCAAAGAGGGTATGGCTACACCTTC
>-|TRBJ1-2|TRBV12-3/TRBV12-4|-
CASSQPGAQGYTF
TGTGCCAGCAGCCAGCCAGGGGCTCAAGGCTACACCTTC
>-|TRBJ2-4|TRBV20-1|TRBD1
CSARDGGTGQINIQYF
TGCAGTGCTAGAGACGGGGGGACAGGGCAGATCAACATTCAGTACTTC
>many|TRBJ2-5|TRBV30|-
CAWSALETQYF
TGTGCCTGGAGTGCCTTGGAGACCCAGTACTTC